This TCR beta chain was captured by sequencing in a study of beta chain features in type 1 diabetes. Study-level results: Sequencing used cDNA, and cells with high TCR expression could therefore be over-represented. TCRB CDR3s from Type 1 diabetes patients were moderately but significantly shorter in all four CD4+ subsets.

Looked up from germline, CDR1 is GTSNPN and CDR2 is SVGIG (reference sequence). The V end was cut by 4 bases, the J end by 1 base, with 10 bases between. This CDR3 spans 13 amino acids. As concerns this clone: Its antigen is still unknown.

All of the isolated RNA was reverse transcribed, so expressed TCRB transcripts were sequenced. The protocol was immunoSEQ multiplex PCR, while the TCRdb copy is restricted to in-frame clones and leaves out a portion. The data show about 340,000 clones, around 9.7% seen once. This sequence was found in a man aged 25-40 years with type 1 diabetes. The rearrangement uses TRBV30 and TRBJ1-1; D gene uncertain. Sequences were obtained from central memory CD4+ T cells from blood. CDR3 sequence reads: CAWNKIGNTEAFF. As DNA, the CDR3 is TGTGCCTGGAACAAAATAGGGAACACTGAAGCTTTCTTT.